A single sample is the source of the 18 T cell receptor beta chains below, sequenced in a study of response to subunit inactivated influenza vaccine. TCRdb redid the calling of the RT-PCR reads with MiXCR, one entry per CDR3 protein. The data contain some 850,000 distinct CDR3 sequences, approximately 17% of them singletons. The sample consisted of PBMCs from blood, taken more than 4 days after vaccination. The receptors stem from a man aged 45-65 years who received an inactivated influenza vaccine.

The table lists this clonotype with a few counts. The chain couples TRBV7-2 to TRBJ1-5; tentatively, D is TRBD1 (5 bases). The CDR3 totals 16 residues. Trimming took 3 bases from V and 1 from J, leaving 13 bases between them. CDR1 is SGHTA and CDR2 is FQGNSA in the germline V gene. The CDR3 region is CASSFEAGRSNQPQHF. CDR3 bases: TGTGCCAGCAGCTTCGAAGCAGGGAGAAGCAATCAGCCCCAGCATTTT.

The rearrangement joins TRBV4-3 to TRBJ2-7; perhaps TRBD1 as D (5 bases). Germline loops: CDR1 LGHNA, CDR2 YSLEER. V lost 3 bases to trimming and J lost 4 bases, with 7 bases between them. This CDR3 spans 12 amino acids. CDR3 DNA sequence: TGCGCCAGCAGCCACGGACATTACGAGCAGTACTTC. This translates into CASSHGHYEQYF.

The rearrangement links TRBV5-6 to TRBJ2-7; 10 bases line up with TRBD2. With V trimmed by 0 bases and J by 6 bases, 3 bases remained unmatched. The length of the CDR3 is 14 residues. The germline V gene has CDR1 SGHDT and CDR2 YYEEEE. The CDR3 bases are TGTGCCAGCAGCTTGGTGATAGCGGGAGGCGAGCAGTACTTC. It encodes CASSLVIAGGEQYF.

This rearrangement joins TRBV12-3 or TRBV12-4 to TRBJ2-2; 11 bases agree with TRBD2. J was trimmed by 1 base and V by 5 bases; bases with no gene match: 15. The CDR3 covers 20 residues. CDR3 nucleotide sequence: TGTGCCAGCAGTCCCTCGGGCGGTGGTCTAGCGGGAGGGAACACCGGGGAGCTGTTTTTT. Translating gives CASSPSGGGLAGGNTGELFF.

This clonotype appeared a few times. The V call is TRBV11-2, the J call TRBJ2-1; the match to TRBD1 covers 10 bases. CDR3 length: 19 residues. J lost 4 bases, V lost 1 base, and 13 bases had no gene match. The V gene's germline CDR1 is SGHAT and CDR2 FQNNGV. The CDR3 nucleotides read TGTGCCAGCAGCTTAGTTTTTGTCCGGGACAGGGGACAGTACAATGAGCAGTTCTTC. Translating gives CASSLVFVRDRGQYNEQFF.

This clonotype was found a few times. The chain carries TRBV28 and TRBJ2-5; 15 bases fit TRBD2. Per the germline V gene, CDR1 is MDHEN and CDR2 is SYDVKM. V lost 3 bases to trimming and J lost 5 bases; unmatched junction nucleotides: 4. The CDR3 has 16 residues. The CDR3 sequence: CASSLGGLAGGETQYF. Here the CDR3 DNA reads TGTGCCAGCAGTTTGGGGGGACTAGCGGGAGGCGAGACCCAGTACTTC. The complete variable domain, with remaining parts taken from reference TRBV28 and TRBJ2-5, reads DVKVTQSSRYLVKRTGEKVFLECVQDMDHENMFWYRQDPGLGLRLIYFSYDVKMKEKGDIPEGYSVSREKKERFSLILESASTNQTSMYLCASSLGGLAGGETQYFGPGTRLLVL.

This clonotype was counted only a few times. The chain couples TRBV29-1 to TRBJ2-7; no reliable D call. CDR1 is SQVTM and CDR2 is ANQGSEA in the germline V gene. The CDR3 has 11 residues. Trimming cost V 4 bases and J 4 bases, with 8 bases left between them. The CDR3 DNA is TGCAGCGTTGCGGTTCAGTACGAGCAGTACTTC. Translated: CSVAVQYEQYF.

The genes are TRBV5-1 and TRBJ2-7; D perhaps matches TRBD2 (6 bases). Deletions cut 0 bases from V and 3 bases from J, with 13 bases between. There are 15 residues in the CDR3. The V gene's germline CDR1 is SGHRS and CDR2 YFSETQ. The CDR3 DNA reads TGCGCCAGCAGCTTGGCCTTGCGGGACCACTACGAGCAGTACTTC. As protein: CASSLALRDHYEQYF.

This clonotype occurred many times. The V and J genes are TRBV12-3 or TRBV12-4 and TRBJ2-1; 7 bases fit TRBD1. V dropped 6 bases and J dropped 8; count of bases not matched to a gene: 1. The CDR3 runs 11 residues. CDR3 loop: CASRQGYEQFF. The DNA of the CDR3 is TGTGCCAGCAGACAGGGGTATGAGCAGTTCTTC.

The chain recombines TRBV12-3 or TRBV12-4 with TRBJ1-1, with D unresolved. There are 13 residues in the CDR3. Deletions cut 2 bases from V and 2 bases from J, with 6 bases between. The chain's CDR3 is CASSLPANTEAFF. The CDR3 DNA is TGTGCCAGCAGTTTACCAGCCAACACTGAAGCTTTCTTT.

The V call is TRBV5-1, the J call TRBJ2-1; TRBD2 matches 10 bases. The germline V gene has CDR1 SGHRS and CDR2 YFSETQ. The CDR3 consists of 14 residues. V shed 6 bases, J shed 2 bases, and the junction held 2 bases outside the gene matches. CDR3 loop: CASTSGGAYNEQFF. The CDR3 DNA follows: TGCGCCAGCACAAGCGGGGGGGCCTACAATGAGCAGTTCTTC.

This clonotype was picked up many times. The chain links TRBV29-1 to TRBJ2-5; D call uncertain. V lost 7 bases to trimming and J lost 4 bases, with 19 bases between them. Per germline, CDR1 SQVTM and CDR2 ANQGSEA. This CDR3 comprises 14 residues. CDR3 loop: CSAFREGIVETQYF. DNA for the CDR3: TGCAGCGCCTTTCGAGAAGGGATTGTAGAGACCCAGTACTTC.

CDR3 in DNA: TGTGCCAGCAGCTTAGGGCAGGGGTTCGTCGCTGGGGCCAACGTCCTGACTTTC. Translation gives CASSLGQGFVAGANVLTF. This chain uses TRBV13 with TRBJ2-6; D perhaps matches TRBD1 (6 bases). The V and J ends lost 0 bases and 2 bases respectively, with 14 bases between them. This CDR3 spans 18 amino acids. The germline V gene has CDR1 PRHDT and CDR2 FYEKMQ (reference sequence).

A note on this clonotype: Because the CDR3's place on the DNA is in doubt, the DNA is left out and the CDR3 is given as listed by TCRdb. CDR3 in amino acids: CASSSSTGGLKYGYTF. The rearrangement links TRBV28 to TRBJ1-2; TRBD1 was called by the table and not checked on the DNA. Germline V lookup: CDR1 MDHEN, CDR2 SYDVKM. From its first to its last residue, the CDR3 has 16 amino acids.

The chain joins TRBV20-1 to TRBJ2-7; TRBD2 agrees at 7 bases. The germline gives CDR1 DFQATT, CDR2 SNEGSKA (reference sequence). V dropped 1 base and J dropped 1; count of bases not matched to a gene: 4. The CDR3 consists of 14 residues. DNA for the CDR3: TGCAGTGCTAGAGGAGGCGGGGGATCCTACGAGCAGTACTTC. Translating it yields CSARGGGGSYEQYF.

This clonotype was recorded many times. The chain joins TRBV7-9 to TRBJ2-7; D ambiguous. Per the germline V gene, CDR1 is SEHNR and CDR2 is FQNEAQ (reference sequence). The germline V and J ends were trimmed by 7 bases and 5 bases, with 15 bases remaining between them. This CDR3 has 13 amino acids. This chain's CDR3 is CASNLFTGHEQYF. CDR3 DNA sequence: TGTGCCAGCAACCTTTTTACTGGCCACGAGCAGTACTTC.

This clonotype was seen a handful of times. The chain recombines TRBV7-2 with TRBJ2-7, with D possibly being TRBD1 (5 bases). From germline, CDR1 is SGHTA and CDR2 FQGNSA. Deletions cut 3 bases from V and 2 bases from J, with 14 bases between. The CDR3 has 15 residues. CDR3 sequence reads: CASSLTADTPYEQYF. The CDR3, as DNA: TGTGCCAGCAGCTTGACGGCGGACACCCCCTACGAGCAGTACTTC.

This clonotype appeared a few times. This chain joins TRBV5-1 and TRBJ1-2; 9 bases agree with TRBD1. CDR1 and CDR2 from the germline V gene are SGHRS and YFSETQ. The CDR3 consists of 17 residues. Trimming took 3 bases from V and 4 from J; bases not matched to a gene: 13. The CDR3 loop is CASSSNLGDRDGYGYTF. The CDR3 nucleotides are TGCGCCAGCAGCTCAAACTTGGGGGACAGGGACGGCTATGGCTACACCTTC.